This TCR beta chain was retrieved from a study of CD8+CD57+ T cells in acquired aplastic anemia. For the study at large: Mean DNA quantity obtained from sorted CD4+ and CD8+ cells was 2.5 to 4 ug. General study findings and limits: Patients and controls were not found to differ significantly in CD8+ Simpson's diversity. It was found that some 31 CD8+ CDR3 sequences were shared between patients and controls.

In regard to this clonotype: Its matching antigen is unknown.

Using genomic DNA as the template, TCR beta VDJ and CDR3 profiling was carried out. TCRdb ran MiXCR on the reads and lists one entry per CDR3 protein. The sample records approximately 200,000 distinct CDR3 sequences, around 65% being singletons. The CDR3 runs 13 residues. V dropped 6 bases and J dropped 5; count of bases not matched to a gene: 2. Sequenced material: sorted CD4+, CD8+, or CD8+CD57+ T cells (not recorded which) from PBMCs. This receptor was taken from a human donor with severe aplastic anemia or a healthy control (not recorded which). This chain connects TRBV12-3 or TRBV12-4 to TRBJ2-7; 12 nucleotides align to TRBD2. The CDR3 loop reads CASRGLAGDEQYF. In nucleotides, the CDR3 is TGTGCCAGCAGGGGACTAGCGGGTGACGAGCAGTACTTC.